The source of this T cell receptor (beta chain) is a study of preoperative IRX-2 immunotherapy in early breast cancer. The treatment is: preoperative locoregional IRX-2 cytokine immunotherapy. This phase Ib study tested locoregional IRX-2 cytokine immunotherapy given before surgery. TCRdb's table, derived via immunoSEQ multiplex PCR, lists solely in-frame clones and lacks some. The table includes around 35,000 clones, roughly 96% detected once. Trimming took off 5 bases at V and 6 bases at J, with 11 bases between the two ends. The length of the CDR3 is 13 residues. Germline CDR1 is SGHTA and CDR2 is FQGTGA.

The chain is built from TRBV7-3 and TRBJ2-4, with D perhaps matching TRBD2 (6 bases). Sampling was conducted from a patient treated with IRX-2 immunotherapy. The receptor comes from a human donor with breast cancer. The CDR3 nucleotides are TGTGCCAGCAGCCCTAGCGTCGGAAACATTCAGTACTTC. Protein product: CASSPSVGNIQYF.